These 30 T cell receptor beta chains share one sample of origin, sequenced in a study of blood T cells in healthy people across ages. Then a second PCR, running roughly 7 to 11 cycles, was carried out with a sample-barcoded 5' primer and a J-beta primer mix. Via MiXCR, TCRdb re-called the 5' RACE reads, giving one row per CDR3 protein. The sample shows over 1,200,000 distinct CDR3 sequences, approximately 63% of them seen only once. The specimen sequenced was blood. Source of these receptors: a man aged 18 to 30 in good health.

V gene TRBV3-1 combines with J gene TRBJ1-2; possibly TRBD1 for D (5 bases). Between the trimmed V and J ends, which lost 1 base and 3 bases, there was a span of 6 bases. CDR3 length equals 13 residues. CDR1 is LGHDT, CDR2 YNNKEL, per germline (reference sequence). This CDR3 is CASSQARDYGYTF. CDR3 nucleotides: TGTGCCAGCAGCCAAGCCAGGGACTATGGCTACACCTTC. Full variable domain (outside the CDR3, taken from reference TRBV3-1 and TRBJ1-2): DTAVSQTPKYLVTQMGNDKSIKCEQNLGHDTMYWYKQDSKKFLKIMFSYNNKELIINETVPNRFSPKSPDKAHLNLHINSLELGDSAVYFCASSQARDYGYTFGSGTRLTVV.

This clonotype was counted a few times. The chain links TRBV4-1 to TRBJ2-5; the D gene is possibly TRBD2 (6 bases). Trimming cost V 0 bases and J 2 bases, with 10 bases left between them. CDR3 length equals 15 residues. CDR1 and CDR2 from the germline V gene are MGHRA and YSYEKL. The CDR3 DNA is TGCGCCAGCAGCCAAGATTCTCGGGGGCAAGAGACCCAGTACTTC. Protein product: CASSQDSRGQETQYF.

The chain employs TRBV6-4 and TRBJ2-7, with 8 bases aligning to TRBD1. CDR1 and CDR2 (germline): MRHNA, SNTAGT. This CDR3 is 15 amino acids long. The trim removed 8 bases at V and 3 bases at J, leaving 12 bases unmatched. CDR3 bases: TGTGCCAGCCGAAAGGACAGGGTTGGGAGCTACGAGCAGTACTTC. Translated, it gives CASRKDRVGSYEQYF.

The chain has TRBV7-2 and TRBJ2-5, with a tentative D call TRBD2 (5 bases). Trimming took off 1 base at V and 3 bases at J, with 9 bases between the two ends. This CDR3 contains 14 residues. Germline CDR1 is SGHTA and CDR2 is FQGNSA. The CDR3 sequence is CASSLGVSEETQYF. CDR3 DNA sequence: TGTGCCAGCAGCTTAGGGGTTAGCGAAGAGACCCAGTACTTC.

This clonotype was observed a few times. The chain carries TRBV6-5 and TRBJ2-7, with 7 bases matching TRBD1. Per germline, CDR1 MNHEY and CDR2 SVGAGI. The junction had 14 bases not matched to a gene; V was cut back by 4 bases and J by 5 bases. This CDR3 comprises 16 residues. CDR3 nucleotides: TGTGCCAGCAGTTCCCAACCCTCGACAGGGTTCCACGAGCAGTACTTC. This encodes CASSSQPSTGFHEQYF.

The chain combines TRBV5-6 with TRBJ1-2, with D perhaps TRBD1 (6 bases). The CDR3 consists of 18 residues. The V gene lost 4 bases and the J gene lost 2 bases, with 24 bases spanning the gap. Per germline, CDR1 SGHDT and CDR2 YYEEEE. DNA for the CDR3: TGTGCCAGCAGCCTACTCAACTCCCGACAGGTCAGAAACTATGGCTACACCTTC. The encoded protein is CASSLLNSRQVRNYGYTF.

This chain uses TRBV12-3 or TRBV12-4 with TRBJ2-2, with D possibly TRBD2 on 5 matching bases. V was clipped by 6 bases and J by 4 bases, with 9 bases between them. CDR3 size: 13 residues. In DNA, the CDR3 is TGTGCCAGCAGGCAAGCGGTCACCGGGGAGCTGTTTTTT. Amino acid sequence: CASRQAVTGELFF.

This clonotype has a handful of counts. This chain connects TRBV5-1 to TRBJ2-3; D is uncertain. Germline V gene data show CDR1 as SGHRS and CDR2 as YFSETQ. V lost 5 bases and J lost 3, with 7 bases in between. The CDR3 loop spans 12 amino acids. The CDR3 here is CASRPETDTQYF. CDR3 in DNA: TGCGCCAGCAGGCCAGAGACAGATACGCAGTATTTT.

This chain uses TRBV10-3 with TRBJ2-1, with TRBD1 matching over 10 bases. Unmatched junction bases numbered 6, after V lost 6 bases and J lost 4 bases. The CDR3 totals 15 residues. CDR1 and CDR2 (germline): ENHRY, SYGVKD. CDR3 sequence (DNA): TGTGCCATCAGGCCCGGGGGACAGGGGTACAATGAGCAGTTCTTC. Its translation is CAIRPGGQGYNEQFF.

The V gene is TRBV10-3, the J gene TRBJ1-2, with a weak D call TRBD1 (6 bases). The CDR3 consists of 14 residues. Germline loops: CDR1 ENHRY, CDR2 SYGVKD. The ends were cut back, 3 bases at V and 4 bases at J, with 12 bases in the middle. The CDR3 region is CAISDIGQPYGYTF. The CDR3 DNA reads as TGTGCCATCAGTGATATAGGACAGCCCTATGGCTACACCTTC.

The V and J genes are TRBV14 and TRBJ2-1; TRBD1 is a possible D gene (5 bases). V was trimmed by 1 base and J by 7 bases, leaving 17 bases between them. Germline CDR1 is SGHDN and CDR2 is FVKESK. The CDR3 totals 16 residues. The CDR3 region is CASSQVLKLQGNEQFF. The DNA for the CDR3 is TGTGCCAGCAGCCAAGTCCTGAAACTCCAGGGAAATGAGCAGTTCTTC.

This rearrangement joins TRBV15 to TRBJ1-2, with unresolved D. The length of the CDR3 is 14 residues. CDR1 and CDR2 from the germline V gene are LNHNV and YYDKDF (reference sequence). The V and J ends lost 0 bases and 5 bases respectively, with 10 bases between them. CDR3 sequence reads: CATSRDRRLYGYTF. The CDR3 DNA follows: TGTGCCACCAGCAGAGATAGGCGCCTTTATGGCTACACCTTC.

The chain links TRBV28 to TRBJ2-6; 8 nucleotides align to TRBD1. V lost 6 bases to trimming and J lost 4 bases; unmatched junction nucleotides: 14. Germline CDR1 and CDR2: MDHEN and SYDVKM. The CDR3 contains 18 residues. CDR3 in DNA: TGTGCCAGCAGCTATCACAGGGGGTTAGGCTGGGGGGCCAACGTCCTGACTTTC. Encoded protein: CASSYHRGLGWGANVLTF.

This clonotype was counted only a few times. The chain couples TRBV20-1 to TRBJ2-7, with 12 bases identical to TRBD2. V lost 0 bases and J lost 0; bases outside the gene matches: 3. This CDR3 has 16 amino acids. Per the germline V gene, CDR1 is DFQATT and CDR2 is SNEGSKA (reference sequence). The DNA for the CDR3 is TGCAGTGCTAGAGAGACTAGCGGGAGACGCTCCTACGAGCAGTACTTC. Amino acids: CSARETSGRRSYEQYF.

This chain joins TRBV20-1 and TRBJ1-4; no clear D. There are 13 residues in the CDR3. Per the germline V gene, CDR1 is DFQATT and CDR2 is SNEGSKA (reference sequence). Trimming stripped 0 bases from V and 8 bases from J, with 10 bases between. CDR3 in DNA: TGCAGTGCTAGAGATGTCAGATTCGAAAAACTGTTTTTT. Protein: CSARDVRFEKLFF.

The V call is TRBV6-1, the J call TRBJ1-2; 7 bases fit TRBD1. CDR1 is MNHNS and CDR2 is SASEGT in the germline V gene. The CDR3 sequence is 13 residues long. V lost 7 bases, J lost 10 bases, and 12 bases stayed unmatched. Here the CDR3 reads CASTLSRTGPYTF. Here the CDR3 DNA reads TGTGCCAGCACCCTTTCGAGGACAGGCCCCTACACCTTC.

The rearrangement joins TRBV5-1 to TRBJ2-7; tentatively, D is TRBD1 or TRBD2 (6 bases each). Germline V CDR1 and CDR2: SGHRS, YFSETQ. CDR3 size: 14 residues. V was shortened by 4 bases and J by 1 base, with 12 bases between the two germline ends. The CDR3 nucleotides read TGCGCCAGCAGCGGGGGGCTCCAGTCCTACGAGCAGTACTTC. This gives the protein CASSGGLQSYEQYF.

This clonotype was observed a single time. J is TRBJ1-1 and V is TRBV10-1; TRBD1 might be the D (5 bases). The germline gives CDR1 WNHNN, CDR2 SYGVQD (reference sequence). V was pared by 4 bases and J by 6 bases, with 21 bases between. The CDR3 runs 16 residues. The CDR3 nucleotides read TGCGCCAGCAGTGGATCGACGAGGGGCGCGGGCTCTGAAGCTTTCTTT. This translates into CASSGSTRGAGSEAFF.

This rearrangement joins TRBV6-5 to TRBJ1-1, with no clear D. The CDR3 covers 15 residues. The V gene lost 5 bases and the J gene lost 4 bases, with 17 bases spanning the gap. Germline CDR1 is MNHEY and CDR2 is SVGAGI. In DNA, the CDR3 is TGTGCCAGCAGTACCCGCGGGCCTGGAGGCACTGAAGCTTTCTTT. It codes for CASSTRGPGGTEAFF.

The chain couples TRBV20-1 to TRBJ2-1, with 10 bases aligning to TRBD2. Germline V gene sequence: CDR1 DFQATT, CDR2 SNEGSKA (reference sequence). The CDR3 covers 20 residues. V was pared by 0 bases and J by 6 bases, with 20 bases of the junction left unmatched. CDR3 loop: CSARDPGTVLAGMGSNEQFF. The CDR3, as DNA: TGCAGTGCTAGAGACCCGGGGACAGTACTAGCGGGGATGGGGTCCAATGAGCAGTTCTTC.

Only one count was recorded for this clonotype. The CDR3 sequence: CSASYSFNYGYTF. CDR3 DNA sequence: TGCAGTGCTAGTTACAGCTTTAACTATGGCTACACCTTC. V and J are TRBV20-1 and TRBJ1-2; D unclear. CDR1 DFQATT and CDR2 SNEGSKA come from the germline V gene (reference sequence). There are 13 residues in the CDR3. The germline V and J ends were trimmed by 3 bases and 1 base, with 9 bases remaining between them.

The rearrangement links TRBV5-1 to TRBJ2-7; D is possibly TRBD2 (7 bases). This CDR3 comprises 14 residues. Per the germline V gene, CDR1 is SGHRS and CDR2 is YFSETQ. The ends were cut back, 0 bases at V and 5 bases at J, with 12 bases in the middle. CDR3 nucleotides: TGCGCCAGCAGCTTGGGACTAGGGGGGGACGAGCAGTACTTC. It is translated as CASSLGLGGDEQYF. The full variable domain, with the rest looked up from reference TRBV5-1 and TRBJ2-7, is KAGVTQTPRYLIKTRGQQVTLSCSPISGHRSVSWYQQTPGQGLQFLFEYFSETQRNKGNFPGRFSGRQFSNSRSEMNVSTLELGDSALYLCASSLGLGGDEQYFGPGTRLTVT.

The CDR3 DNA is TGTGCCAGCAGCGTAGGAGGAGGGTCCGGGGCCGACAATGAGCAGTTCTTC. Translating it yields CASSVGGGSGADNEQFF. The rearrangement joins TRBV9 to TRBJ2-1, with D perhaps matching TRBD2 (6 bases). The V and J ends lost 0 bases and 5 bases respectively, with 18 bases between them. Germline CDR1 and CDR2: SGDLS and YYNGEE. The CDR3 runs to 17 residues.

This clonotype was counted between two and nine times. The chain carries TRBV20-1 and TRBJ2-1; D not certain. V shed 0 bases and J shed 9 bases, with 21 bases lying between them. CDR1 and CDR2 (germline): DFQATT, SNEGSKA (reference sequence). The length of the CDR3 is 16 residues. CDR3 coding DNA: TGCAGTGCTAGAGATCGAGCGAAAGGTGTGGTGGGTGAGCAGTTCTTC. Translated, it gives CSARDRAKGVVGEQFF.

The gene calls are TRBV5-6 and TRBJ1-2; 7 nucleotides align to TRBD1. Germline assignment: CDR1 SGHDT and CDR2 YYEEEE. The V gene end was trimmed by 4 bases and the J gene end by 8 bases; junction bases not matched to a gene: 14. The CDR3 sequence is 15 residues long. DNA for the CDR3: TGTGCCAGCAGCCGAGGGACAGCAGAAACTAAAGGCTACACCTTC. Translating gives CASSRGTAETKGYTF.

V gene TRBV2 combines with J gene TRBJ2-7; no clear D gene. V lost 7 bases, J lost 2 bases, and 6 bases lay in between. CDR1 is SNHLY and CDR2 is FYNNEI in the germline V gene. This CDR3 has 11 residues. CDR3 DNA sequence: TGTGCCAGCACGGTAACCTACGAGCAGTACTTC. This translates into CASTVTYEQYF.

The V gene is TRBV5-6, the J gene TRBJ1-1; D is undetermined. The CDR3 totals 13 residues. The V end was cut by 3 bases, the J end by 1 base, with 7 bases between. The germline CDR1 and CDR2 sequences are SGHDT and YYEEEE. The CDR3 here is CASSWLWNTEAFF. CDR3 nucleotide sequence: TGTGCCAGCAGCTGGTTGTGGAACACTGAAGCTTTCTTT.

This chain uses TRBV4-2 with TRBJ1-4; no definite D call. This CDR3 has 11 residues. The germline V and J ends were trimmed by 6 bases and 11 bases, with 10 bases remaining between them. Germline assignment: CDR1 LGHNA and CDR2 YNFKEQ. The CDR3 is CASRGGVKLFF. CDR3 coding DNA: TGTGCCAGCAGGGGAGGTGTTAAACTGTTTTTT.

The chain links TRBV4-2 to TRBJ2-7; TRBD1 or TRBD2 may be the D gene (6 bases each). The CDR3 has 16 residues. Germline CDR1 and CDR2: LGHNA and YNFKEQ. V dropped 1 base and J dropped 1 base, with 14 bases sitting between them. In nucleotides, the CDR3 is TGTGCCAGCAGCCAAGGGAGAAGGGGGGCGTCCTACGAGCAGTACTTC. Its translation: CASSQGRRGASYEQYF.

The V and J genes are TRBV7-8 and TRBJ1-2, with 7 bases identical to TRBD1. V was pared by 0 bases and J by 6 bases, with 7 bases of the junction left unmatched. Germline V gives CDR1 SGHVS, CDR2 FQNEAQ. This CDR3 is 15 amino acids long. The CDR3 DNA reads TGTGCCAGCAGCTTAGCATGGCAGGGGGAGGATGGCTACACCTTC. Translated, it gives CASSLAWQGEDGYTF.